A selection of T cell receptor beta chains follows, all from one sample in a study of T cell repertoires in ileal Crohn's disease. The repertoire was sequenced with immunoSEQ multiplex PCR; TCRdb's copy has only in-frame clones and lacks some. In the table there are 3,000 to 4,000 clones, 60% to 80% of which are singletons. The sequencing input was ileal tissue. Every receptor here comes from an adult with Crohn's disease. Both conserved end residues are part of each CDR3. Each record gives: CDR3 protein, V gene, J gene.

CASSSAGDNSPLHF	TRBV19	TRBJ1-6
CASSFGGSGANVLTF	TRBV5-6	TRBJ2-6
CASSESDRLTDTQYF	TRBV10-2	TRBJ2-3
CSVAYGSPTDTQYF	TRBV29-1	TRBJ2-3
CASSRDRDQYF	TRBV6-6	TRBJ2-7
CASSTPAGGGNEQFF	TRBV6-6	TRBJ2-1
CASSFGVAAGELFF	TRBV5-4	TRBJ2-2
CASRGHLQGILYGYTF	TRBV2	TRBJ1-2
CASSRTGTEAFF	TRBV18	TRBJ1-1
CASSVGTSGSLYEQYF	TRBV6-1	TRBJ2-7
CASSYSTGQRAHGYTF	TRBV6-5	TRBJ1-2
CASSSATGDGNTIYF	TRBV5-1	TRBJ1-3
CASSPQAGFNQPQHF	TRBV18	TRBJ1-5
CASSRPDGEDGYTF	TRBV4-1	TRBJ1-2
CSVVLQSSYNEQFF	TRBV29-1	TRBJ2-1